A single sample gave rise to the 23 T cell receptor beta chains below, sequenced in a study of regulatory T cells in long-lasting Graves disease. Arm-PCR of CDR3 regions and iRepertoire HTBI primers were the basis on which TCR beta libraries were built. Via MiXCR, TCRdb re-called the multiplex PCR reads, giving one row per CDR3 protein. The repertoire has 350,000 to 400,000 distinct CDR3 sequences, about 17% of them found once; the top ten carry around 20%. Time point indicated: newly diagnosed GD, antithyroid drugs for less than 3 months. Following extraction of RNA from PBMCs, that RNA was used to make the TCR library. This sample was also put to use in a study of T cells in Graves' hyperthyroidism and ophthalmopathy.

The material sequenced was peripheral blood mononuclear cells (PBMCs), taken at new diagnosis, from a patient treated with antithyroid drugs. Every receptor here comes from a young woman with Graves disease.

As concerns this clonotype: This could be a read error, since a much larger clone is one nucleotide away. The rearrangement links TRBV5-1 to TRBJ1-4; a possible D gene is TRBD1 (6 bases). This CDR3 has 15 residues. Germline CDR1 is SGHRS and CDR2 is YFSETQ. This CDR3 reads CASTTGFATNDKLFF. As DNA, the CDR3 is TGCGCCAGCACGACAGGATTTGCAACTAATGATAAACTGTTTTTT.

Only a few counts were recorded for this clonotype. The chain carries TRBV20-1 and TRBJ2-5; 7 nucleotides match TRBD2. The germline CDR1 and CDR2 sequences are DFQATT and SNEGSKA (reference sequence). The CDR3 spans 15 residues. J gave up 5 bases and V 6 bases, and 15 bases lay outside the gene matches. The CDR3 reads CSAGEGGAATETQYF. The CDR3 DNA reads as TGCAGTGCGGGGGAGGGCGGGGCCGCGACGGAGACCCAGTACTTC.

The chain has TRBV14 and TRBJ1-1; 8 positions agree with TRBD1. This CDR3 has 15 residues. The germline CDR1 and CDR2 sequences are SGHDN and FVKESK. The junction had 5 bases not matched to a gene; V was cut back by 4 bases and J by 1 base. As DNA, the CDR3 is TGTGCCAGCAGCCGAATAGACAGGGGGAACACTGAAGCTTTCTTT. Translated: CASSRIDRGNTEAFF.

This clonotype was recorded many times. The J gene is TRBJ1-1, the V gene TRBV3-1; D gene unclear. From germline, CDR1 is LGHDT and CDR2 YNNKEL (reference sequence). V lost 3 bases to trimming and J lost 1 base, with 12 bases between them. The CDR3 has 15 amino acids. The CDR3: CASSQTGTSNTEAFF. The CDR3 nucleotides read TGTGCCAGCAGCCAGACGGGAACCTCGAACACTGAAGCTTTCTTT. Drawing the rest from reference TRBV3-1 and TRBJ1-1, the complete variable domain is DTAVSQTPKYLVTQMGNDKSIKCEQNLGHDTMYWYKQDSKKFLKIMFSYNNKELIINETVPNRFSPKSPDKAHLNLHINSLELGDSAVYFCASSQTGTSNTEAFFGQGTRLTVV.

This clonotype showed up many times. The chain recombines TRBV6-1 with TRBJ2-1; TRBD2 aligns across 13 bases. CDR1 and CDR2 (germline): MNHNS, SASEGT. This CDR3 contains 18 residues. J was trimmed by 4 bases and V by 7 bases; bases with no gene match: 13. Written as DNA, the CDR3 is TGTGCCAGCAACCGAGCCCCGGGACTAGCGGGACATTACAATGAGCAGTTCTTC. Translation: CASNRAPGLAGHYNEQFF.

This clonotype was detected a few times. The chain recombines TRBV6-1 with TRBJ1-2; 7 bases match TRBD1. This CDR3 spans 12 amino acids. Germline V CDR1 and CDR2: MNHNS, SASEGT. The ends lost 9 bases at V and 3 bases at J; junction bases unmatched: 4. The CDR3 coding sequence is TGTGCCAGTGCAGGGACAGACTATGGCTACACCTTC. Amino acid sequence: CASAGTDYGYTF.

A few counts support this clonotype. The J gene is TRBJ2-3, the V gene TRBV20-1; 12 nucleotides align to TRBD2. After removal of 6 bases from V and 8 bases from J, the junction contained 9 bases not matched to a gene. CDR3 size: 14 residues. Germline V lookup: CDR1 DFQATT, CDR2 SNEGSKA (reference sequence). This CDR3 reads CSAPLAGGPGTQYF. The CDR3 DNA reads TGCAGTGCCCCTCTAGCGGGAGGGCCAGGTACGCAGTATTTT.

This clonotype was seen once. The rearrangement links TRBV6-1 to TRBJ2-3; D gene uncertain. The CDR3 loop spans 14 amino acids. V lost 6 bases to trimming and J lost 6 bases, with 16 bases between them. CDR1 is MNHNS, CDR2 SASEGT, per germline. Here the CDR3 reads CASSLGPYSDTQYF. CDR3 DNA: TGTGCCAGCAGCCTTGGGCCCTACTCCGATACGCAGTATTTT.

This clonotype was counted ten times or more. The rearrangement joins TRBV2 to TRBJ1-5, with no clear D. The germline V gene encodes CDR1 SNHLY and CDR2 FYNNEI. The CDR3 loop spans 14 amino acids. Trimming took off 1 base at V and 3 bases at J, with 7 bases between the two ends. The CDR3 sequence is CASSEGGFNQPQHF. The CDR3 coding sequence is TGTGCCAGCAGTGAAGGGGGATTCAATCAGCCCCAGCATTTT.

In its sample, this clonotype was seen a few times. The V gene is TRBV7-3, the J gene TRBJ2-1, with D perhaps TRBD1 (5 bases). The CDR3 loop spans 13 amino acids. V was trimmed by 3 bases and J by 9 bases, leaving 12 bases between them. The germline CDR1 and CDR2 sequences are SGHTA and FQGTGA. This CDR3 is CASSLSPTVEQFF. CDR3 DNA sequence: TGTGCCAGCAGCTTGAGTCCGACAGTTGAGCAGTTCTTC.

This clonotype was observed a few times. V is TRBV6-1 and J is TRBJ2-7; 9 nucleotides line up with TRBD1. The trim removed 5 bases at V and 6 bases at J, leaving 11 bases unmatched. Germline loops: CDR1 MNHNS, CDR2 SASEGT. This CDR3 is 15 amino acids long. The CDR3 nucleotides read TGTGCCAGCAGTCTTGCCGGGACAGGGTTCGGCGAGCAGTACTTC. Its protein product is CASSLAGTGFGEQYF.

This clonotype was counted at least ten times. V and J are TRBV6-1 and TRBJ1-2, with no clear D. Per germline, CDR1 MNHNS and CDR2 SASEGT. V lost 6 bases to trimming and J lost 2 bases, with 10 bases between them. The CDR3 spans 13 residues. The CDR3 sequence is CASSRSSNYGYTF. CDR3 nucleotides: TGTGCCAGCAGCCGGAGCAGCAACTATGGCTACACCTTC.

This clonotype has a count of ten or more. The genes are TRBV5-1 and TRBJ2-7; TRBD1 matches 7 bases. Germline trimming cut 4 bases from V and 3 bases from J; bases unmatched to any gene: 13. Per the germline V gene, CDR1 is SGHRS and CDR2 is YFSETQ. The CDR3 is 16 amino acids. The CDR3: CASSLRQGADYYEQYF. DNA for the CDR3: TGCGCCAGCAGCCTCAGACAGGGTGCCGACTACTACGAGCAGTACTTC.

Many counts were recorded for this clonotype. The chain has TRBV30 and TRBJ2-3, with D tentatively TRBD2 (5 bases). The V gene lost 2 bases and the J gene lost 0 bases, with 9 bases spanning the gap. The germline gives CDR1 GTSNPN, CDR2 SVGIG (reference sequence). The CDR3 runs 14 residues. The CDR3, as DNA: TGTGCCTGGAGTCGGGGAACAAGCACAGATACGCAGTATTTT. It yields the protein CAWSRGTSTDTQYF.

This clonotype was detected once. A much larger clonotype is one base distant, so this may be a read error. The chain uses TRBV6-2 or TRBV6-3 and TRBJ2-2; 12 nucleotides line up with TRBD2. CDR3 length equals 16 residues. Germline values: CDR1 MNHEY, CDR2 SVGEGT. CDR3 coding DNA: TGTGTCAGCTTGACTAGCGGGAGAGGTAGCACCGGGGAGCTGTTTTTT. Translation: CVSLTSGRGSTGELFF.

Only a few counts were recorded for this clonotype. The V and J genes are TRBV7-3 and TRBJ2-3; 10 bases are shared with TRBD1. CDR3 length equals 16 residues. CDR1 SGHTA and CDR2 FQGTGA come from the germline V gene. The trim removed 5 bases at V and 2 bases at J, leaving 7 bases unmatched. The CDR3 bases are TGTGCCAGCAGCCCGGACAGGGGGGCCCACACAGATACGCAGTATTTT. Amino acids: CASSPDRGAHTDTQYF.

This clonotype was seen ten or more times. V gene TRBV29-1 combines with J gene TRBJ1-5; D not resolved. V was shortened by 4 bases and J by 1 base, with 8 bases between the two germline ends. The CDR3 length is 13 residues. CDR1 is SQVTM and CDR2 is ANQGSEA in the germline V gene. The CDR3 DNA reads as TGCAGCGTTGCGACGGGGAGCAATCAGCCCCAGCATTTT. Its translation is CSVATGSNQPQHF.

This clonotype was counted at least ten times. J is TRBJ2-3 and V is TRBV7-3, with 9 bases aligning to TRBD2. There are 16 residues in the CDR3. The ends lost 5 bases at V and 3 bases at J; junction bases unmatched: 9. Germline CDR1 and CDR2: SGHTA and FQGTGA. In DNA, the CDR3 is TGTGCCAGCAGCCCTAGTCTAGCGGGATTTACAGATACGCAGTATTTT. This translates into CASSPSLAGFTDTQYF.

This clonotype was seen many times. The V gene is TRBV18, the J gene TRBJ1-6; TRBD1 agrees at 9 bases. This CDR3 region has 15 residues. Germline V CDR1 and CDR2: KGHSH, LQKENI. J gave up 8 bases and V 2 bases, and 4 bases lay outside the gene matches. CDR3 nucleotide sequence: TGTGCCAGCTCACCAGGGACAGGGAGTCATTCACCCCTCCACTTT. Translated: CASSPGTGSHSPLHF. The entire variable domain, with the rest obtained from reference TRBV18 and TRBJ1-6, is as follows: NAGVMQNPRHLVRRRGQEARLRCSPMKGHSHVYWYRQLPEEGLKFMVYLQKENIIDESGMPKERFSAEFPKEGPSILRIQQVVRGDSAAYFCASSPGTGSHSPLHFGNGTRLTVT.

This chain joins TRBV3-1 and TRBJ2-3; D is tentatively TRBD1 or TRBD2 (6 bases each). Germline values: CDR1 LGHDT, CDR2 YNNKEL (reference sequence). This CDR3 is 15 amino acids long. Trimming took off 4 bases at V and 0 bases at J, with 11 bases between the two ends. The CDR3 reads CASSRPGGSTDTQYF. The CDR3 DNA follows: TGTGCCAGCAGCCGACCCGGGGGCAGCACAGATACGCAGTATTTT.

The chain employs TRBV20-1 and TRBJ2-5, with D perhaps being TRBD1 or TRBD2 (5 bases each). The CDR3 is 13 residues long. The germline V gene encodes CDR1 DFQATT and CDR2 SNEGSKA (reference sequence). The germline V and J ends were trimmed by 6 bases and 4 bases, with 15 bases remaining between them. The CDR3 nucleotides are TGCAGTGCCACGGGGCAGCAGGGAGAGACCCAGTACTTC. It is translated as CSATGQQGETQYF.

This clonotype appeared many times. The J gene is TRBJ1-2, the V gene TRBV7-2; D not resolved. The CDR3 loop spans 15 amino acids. The V gene's germline CDR1 is SGHTA and CDR2 FQGNSA. V dropped 1 base and J dropped 9 bases, with 18 bases sitting between them. This CDR3 reads CASSLEGSLFLSYTF. CDR3 nucleotides: TGTGCCAGCAGCTTAGAGGGCAGCCTCTTCTTAAGCTACACCTTC.

V is TRBV7-9 and J is TRBJ2-1, with TRBD1 identical over 8 bases. CDR1 is SEHNR, CDR2 FQNEAQ, per germline (reference sequence). V lost 7 bases to trimming and J lost 1 base; unmatched junction nucleotides: 6. This CDR3 is 15 amino acids long. CDR3 DNA: TGTGCCAGCAAGGGACAGGTCCTATCCTACAATGAGCAGTTCTTC. Its translation: CASKGQVLSYNEQFF.